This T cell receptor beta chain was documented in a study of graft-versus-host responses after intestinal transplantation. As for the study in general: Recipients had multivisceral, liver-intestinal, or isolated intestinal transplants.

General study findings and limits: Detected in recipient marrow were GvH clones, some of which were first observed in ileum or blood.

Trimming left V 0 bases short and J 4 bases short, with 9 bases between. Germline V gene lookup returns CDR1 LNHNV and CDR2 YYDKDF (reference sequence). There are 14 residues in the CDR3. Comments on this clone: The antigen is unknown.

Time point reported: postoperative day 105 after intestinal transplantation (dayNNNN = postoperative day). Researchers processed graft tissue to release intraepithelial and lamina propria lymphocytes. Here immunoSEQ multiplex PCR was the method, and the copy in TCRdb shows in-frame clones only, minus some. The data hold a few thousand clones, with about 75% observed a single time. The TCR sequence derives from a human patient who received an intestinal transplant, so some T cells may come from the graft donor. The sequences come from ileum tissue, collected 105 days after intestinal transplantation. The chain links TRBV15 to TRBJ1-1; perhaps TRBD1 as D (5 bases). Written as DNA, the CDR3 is TGTGCCACCAGCAGAGATTCAGGGTTCACTGAAGCTTTCTTT. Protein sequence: CATSRDSGFTEAFF.